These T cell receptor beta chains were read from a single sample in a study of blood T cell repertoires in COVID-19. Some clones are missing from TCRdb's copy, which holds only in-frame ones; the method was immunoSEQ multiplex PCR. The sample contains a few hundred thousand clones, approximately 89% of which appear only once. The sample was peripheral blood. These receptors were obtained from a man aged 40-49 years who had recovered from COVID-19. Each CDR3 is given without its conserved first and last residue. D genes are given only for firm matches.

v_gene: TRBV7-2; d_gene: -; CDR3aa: ASSLLSDTQY
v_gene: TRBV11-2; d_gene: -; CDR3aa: ASALRRVGPNYGYT
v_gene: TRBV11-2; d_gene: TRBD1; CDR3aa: ASSQDRVGQPQH
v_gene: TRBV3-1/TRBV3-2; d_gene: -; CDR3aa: ASSQGGTSNYEQY
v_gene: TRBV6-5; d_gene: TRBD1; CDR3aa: ASSLTGGFLNEQY
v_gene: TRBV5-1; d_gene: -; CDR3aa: ASSFDSSGNTIY
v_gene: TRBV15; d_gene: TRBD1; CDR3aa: ATSRGTVQETQY
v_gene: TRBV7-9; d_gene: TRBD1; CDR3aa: ASSPDRGRADTQY
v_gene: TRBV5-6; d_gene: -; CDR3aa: ASSTSWQGLNQPQH
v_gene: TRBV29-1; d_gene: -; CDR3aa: SVESGQGGNTIY
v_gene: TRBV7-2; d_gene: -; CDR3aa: ASSGTGRRGNTIY
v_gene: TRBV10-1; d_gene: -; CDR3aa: ASSESGPPGEQY
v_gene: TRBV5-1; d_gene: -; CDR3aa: ASSLDGGRVSFGYT
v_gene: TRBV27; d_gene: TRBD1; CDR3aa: ASSEDRVYGYT
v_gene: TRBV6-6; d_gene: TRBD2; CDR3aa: ASRLGTSGGNNEQF
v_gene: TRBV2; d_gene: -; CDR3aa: ASQGYEQY
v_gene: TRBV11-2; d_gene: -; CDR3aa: ASSADRNQPQH
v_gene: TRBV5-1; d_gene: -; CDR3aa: ASSLEGVYEQY
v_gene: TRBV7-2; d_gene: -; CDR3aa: ASSAQGSPNYGYT
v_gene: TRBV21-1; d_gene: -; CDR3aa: ASSKQTLCGGANTGELF
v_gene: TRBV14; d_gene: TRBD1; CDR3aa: ASSQAGGSSPLH
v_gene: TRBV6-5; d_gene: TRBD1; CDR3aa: ASRTLQGRAGELF
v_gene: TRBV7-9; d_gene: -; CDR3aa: ASSPSGGGDYGYT
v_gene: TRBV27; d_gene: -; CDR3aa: ASSSYPGRGRTGELF
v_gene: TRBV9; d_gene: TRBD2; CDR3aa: ASSVAGGQETQY
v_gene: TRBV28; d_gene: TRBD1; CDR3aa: ASSPGYRGPGEKLF
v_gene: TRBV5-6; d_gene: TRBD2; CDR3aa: ASSFGLAALVDTQY
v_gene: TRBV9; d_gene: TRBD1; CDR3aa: ASSRWDRVTTNEKLF
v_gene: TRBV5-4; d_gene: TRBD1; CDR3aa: ASSWDSLNYGYT
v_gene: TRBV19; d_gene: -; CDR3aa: ASSIGAPGTFTGELF
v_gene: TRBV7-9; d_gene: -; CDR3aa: ASSFGLTGNYGYT
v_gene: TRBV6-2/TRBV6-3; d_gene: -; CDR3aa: ASSHLTSGYEQY
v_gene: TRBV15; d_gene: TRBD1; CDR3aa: ATSRGTGAPYEQY
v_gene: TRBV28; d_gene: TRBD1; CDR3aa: ASSPYAGQGPHEQY
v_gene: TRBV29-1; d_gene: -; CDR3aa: SVRVGNTIY
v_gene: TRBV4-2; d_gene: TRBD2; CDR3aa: ASSQEGLVSYEQY
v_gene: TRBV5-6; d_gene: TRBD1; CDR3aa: ASSTIQGANEKLF
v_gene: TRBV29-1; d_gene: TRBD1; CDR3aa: SVEVQGTHEQY
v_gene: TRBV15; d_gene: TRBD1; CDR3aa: ATSRDGGGGDGYT
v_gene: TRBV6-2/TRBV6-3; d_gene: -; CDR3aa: ASSYPGANSPLH
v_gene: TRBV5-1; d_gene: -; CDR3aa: ASRHSINEQY
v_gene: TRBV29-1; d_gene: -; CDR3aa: SVEQGVNQPQH
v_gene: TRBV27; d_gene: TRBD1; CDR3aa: ASRNTDRAIQGYT
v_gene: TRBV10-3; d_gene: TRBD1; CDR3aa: AISDIVPGQGRGEQY
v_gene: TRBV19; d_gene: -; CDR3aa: ASSIIRGFTEAF